The clone carrying this T cell receptor beta chain was detected only a few times. These data are taken from a study of blood T cells in healthy people across ages. Germline CDR1 and CDR2: SGHRS and YFSETQ. Trimming removed 4 bases at V and 5 bases at J, with 15 bases between. This CDR3 has 15 amino acids. For the second PCR, which ran for roughly 7 to 11 cycles, a sample-barcoded 5' primer and a J-beta primer mix were used. TCRdb ran MiXCR on the 5' RACE reads and lists one entry per CDR3 protein. The sample includes roughly 1.6 million distinct CDR3 sequences, roughly a third of them seen just once. The sequence came from a woman under 40 in good health. The chain recombines TRBV5-1 with TRBJ2-2; D is possibly TRBD1 or TRBD2 (5 bases each). Sequenced material: blood. The CDR3 loop is CASSRIDGATGELFF. Written as DNA, the CDR3 is TGCGCCAGCAGCAGAATAGACGGGGCTACCGGGGAGCTGTTTTTT.